The next 25 T cell receptor beta chains were all read from a single sample in a study of blood T cell repertoires in COVID-19. Generated by immunoSEQ multiplex PCR, the TCRdb table keeps only in-frame clones and is missing some. The sample carries roughly 26,000 clones, about 90% recorded once. The specimen sequenced was peripheral blood. These receptors were collected from a human donor in a cohort sampled during active COVID-19.

The V and J genes are TRBV6-6 and TRBJ1-2, with a weak D call TRBD1 (5 bases). The CDR3 has 14 residues. CDR1 and CDR2 from the germline V gene are MNHNY and SVGAGI (reference sequence). Trimming took 2 bases from V and 5 from J, leaving 12 bases between them. The CDR3 DNA reads TGTGCCAGCAGTTACCGGCAGGGTGATTATGGCTACACCTTC. It translates to CASSYRQGDYGYTF.

The chain uses TRBV10-1 and TRBJ2-1; D remains unclear. This CDR3 is 16 amino acids long. CDR1 and CDR2 (germline): WNHNN, SYGVQD (reference sequence). The V end was cut by 0 bases, the J end by 0 bases, with 9 bases between. The CDR3: CASSESTGLSYNEQFF. The CDR3 nucleotides are TGCGCCAGCAGTGAGTCCACGGGTCTCTCCTACAATGAGCAGTTCTTC.

J is TRBJ2-3 and V is TRBV7-9; 10 bases map to TRBD2. The CDR3 loop spans 17 amino acids. Losses at the gene ends were 5 bases for V and 0 bases for J; bases not matched to a gene: 8. Germline V gene data show CDR1 as SEHNR and CDR2 as FQNEAQ (reference sequence). The CDR3 loop is CASSRTSGGWSTDTQYF. The CDR3 nucleotides read TGTGCCAGCAGCCGGACTAGCGGCGGTTGGAGCACAGATACGCAGTATTTT.

The V call is TRBV7-9, the J call TRBJ1-1, with 7 bases aligning to TRBD1. This CDR3 contains 15 residues. Germline loops: CDR1 SEHNR, CDR2 FQNEAQ (reference sequence). V lost 5 bases and J lost 1; bases outside the gene matches: 7. Here the CDR3 reads CASSPRAGGNTEAFF. As DNA, the CDR3 is TGTGCCAGCAGCCCCCGGGCAGGGGGGAACACTGAAGCTTTCTTT.

The genes are TRBV7-9 and TRBJ2-1; D perhaps matches TRBD1 (6 bases). The CDR3 is made up of 15 amino acids. Germline V gives CDR1 SEHNR, CDR2 FQNEAQ (reference sequence). V lost 4 bases and J lost 1, with 11 bases in between. CDR3 bases: TGTGCCAGCAGCTCCACCGGGACATCCTACAATGAGCAGTTCTTC. Translation: CASSSTGTSYNEQFF.

The chain uses TRBV5-1 and TRBJ1-4; 8 bases match TRBD1. In germline, CDR1 is SGHRS, CDR2 YFSETQ. Trimming cost V 2 bases and J 6 bases; bases outside gene matches: 6. CDR3 length: 15 amino acids. The CDR3 sequence: CASSFYTGGHEKLFF. As DNA, the CDR3 is TGCGCCAGCAGCTTCTACACAGGGGGACATGAAAAACTGTTTTTT.

This clone was counted a single time. The rearrangement uses TRBV12-3 or TRBV12-4 and TRBJ2-1; maybe TRBD2 (5 bases). V was shortened by 1 base and J by 8 bases, with 9 bases between the two germline ends. This CDR3 has 13 residues. The CDR3 DNA is TGTGCCAGCAGTTTAGGGCAGCGGTATGAGCAGTTCTTC. It yields the protein CASSLGQRYEQFF.

This rearrangement joins TRBV7-9 to TRBJ2-2, with TRBD2 as a possible D gene (6 bases). Germline V lookup: CDR1 SEHNR, CDR2 FQNEAQ (reference sequence). This CDR3 spans 15 amino acids. Between the trimmed V and J ends, which lost 5 bases and 3 bases, there was a span of 13 bases. Here the CDR3 reads CASSRTSGDTGELFF. In DNA, the CDR3 is TGTGCCAGCAGCCGCACGTCGGGGGACACCGGGGAGCTGTTTTTT.

This rearrangement joins TRBV13 to TRBJ2-2; possibly TRBD1 for D (5 bases). V was shortened by 5 bases and J by 5 bases, with 9 bases between the two germline ends. This CDR3 contains 13 residues. Germline loops: CDR1 PRHDT, CDR2 FYEKMQ (reference sequence). CDR3 region: CASSQGVTGELFF. The CDR3 coding sequence is TGTGCCAGCAGCCAAGGGGTAACCGGGGAGCTGTTTTTT.

This clone came up once. The chain is built from TRBV5-1 and TRBJ2-2; D perhaps matches TRBD2 (6 bases). The V end was cut by 4 bases, the J end by 0 bases, with 13 bases between. CDR1 SGHRS and CDR2 YFSETQ come from the germline V gene. The CDR3 is 16 amino acids. CDR3 DNA sequence: TGCGCCAGCAGCATATCCGGGACTTCGAACACCGGGGAGCTGTTTTTT. The encoded protein is CASSISGTSNTGELFF.

This clone was observed a handful of times. The genes are TRBV27 and TRBJ1-2; tentative D call: TRBD1 (5 bases). Germline V CDR1 and CDR2: MNHEY, SMNVEV (reference sequence). The CDR3 loop spans 18 amino acids. Trimming took 5 bases from V and 2 from J, leaving 24 bases between them. This CDR3 is CASSPNPPSRVSNYGYTF. The CDR3 region has the DNA TGTGCCAGCAGTCCGAATCCTCCGAGCAGGGTGAGCAACTATGGCTACACCTTC.

The rearrangement links TRBV7-3 to TRBJ2-5; 7 bases line up with TRBD2. Germline trimming cut 4 bases from V and 3 bases from J; bases unmatched to any gene: 2. The CDR3 loop spans 13 amino acids. Germline V gives CDR1 SGHTA, CDR2 FQGTGA. CDR3 amino acids: CASSSGTKETQYF. The CDR3 region has the DNA TGTGCCAGCAGCTCCGGGACTAAAGAGACCCAGTACTTC.

The chain carries TRBV6-5 and TRBJ1-5; D remains ambiguous. The ends were cut back, 6 bases at V and 9 bases at J, with 18 bases in the middle. The CDR3 has 14 residues. CDR1 is MNHEY and CDR2 is SVGAGI in the germline V gene. This CDR3 is CASSATDFTSPQHF. CDR3 coding DNA: TGTGCCAGCAGCGCCACTGACTTTACGTCGCCCCAGCATTTT.

The chain couples TRBV7-2 to TRBJ2-3; 7 bases agree with TRBD1. The length of the CDR3 is 15 residues. V trimming: 6 bases; J trimming: 6 bases; junction bases outside the gene matches: 12. Looked up from germline, CDR1 is SGHTA and CDR2 is FQGNSA. CDR3 sequence: CASREQSDRADTQYF. The DNA of the CDR3 is TGTGCCAGCAGAGAACAGAGTGACAGGGCCGATACGCAGTATTTT.

The CDR3 spells CASMVPDRRLLVEQYF. The DNA for the CDR3 is TGTGCCAGCATGGTTCCGGACAGGCGTCTTCTCGTCGAGCAGTACTTC. The chain recombines TRBV2 with TRBJ2-7; 7 nucleotides match TRBD1. This CDR3 is 16 amino acids long. The germline V gene has CDR1 SNHLY and CDR2 FYNNEI. V lost 7 bases to trimming and J lost 6 bases; unmatched junction nucleotides: 18.

The chain joins TRBV5-1 to TRBJ2-3, with D perhaps matching TRBD1 (5 bases). The length of the CDR3 is 15 residues. The ends were cut back, 0 bases at V and 2 bases at J, with 10 bases in the middle. Germline V lookup: CDR1 SGHRS, CDR2 YFSETQ. As DNA, the CDR3 is TGCGCCAGCAGCTTGGGGGGCAGGGCCACAGATACGCAGTATTTT. Its protein is CASSLGGRATDTQYF.

V and J are TRBV19 and TRBJ2-4, with D maybe TRBD1 (5 bases). Per the germline V gene, CDR1 is LNHDA and CDR2 is SQIVND (reference sequence). This CDR3 has 15 amino acids. V gave up 3 bases and J gave up 5 bases, with 14 bases separating them. The CDR3 nucleotides are TGTGCCAGTAGTATTCGTATAGTAGGGGAAAACATTCAGTACTTC. Its translation is CASSIRIVGENIQYF.

The genes are TRBV4-2 and TRBJ1-2, with 8 bases fitting TRBD1. This CDR3 contains 14 residues. Germline V lookup: CDR1 LGHNA, CDR2 YNFKEQ. Unmatched junction bases numbered 11, after V lost 4 bases and J lost 10 bases. Written as DNA, the CDR3 is TGTGCCAGCAGCCCCCAAGGACAGGGTCTAGACTACACCTTC. This gives the protein CASSPQGQGLDYTF.

A few counts support this clone. CDR3 amino acids: CASSERGGAFF. The CDR3 DNA reads TGTGCCAGCAGCGAACGAGGAGGGGCTTTCTTT. This rearrangement joins TRBV7-9 to TRBJ1-1; D not certain. Trimming shortened V by 5 bases and J by 11 bases, and 12 bases separated the two germline ends. The CDR3 spans 11 residues. Germline V CDR1 and CDR2: SEHNR, FQNEAQ (reference sequence).

This clone was picked up one time. The chain links TRBV27 to TRBJ2-2; D ambiguous. There are 14 residues in the CDR3. Deletions cut 3 bases from V and 2 bases from J, with 7 bases between. The germline V gene has CDR1 MNHEY and CDR2 SMNVEV (reference sequence). The DNA for the CDR3 is TGTGCCAGCAGTTTGGTCCTAAACACCGGGGAGCTGTTTTTT. It specifies CASSLVLNTGELFF.

The CDR3 is CASSSYRATNEKLFF. The CDR3 DNA reads TGTGCCAGCAGTTCCTACAGGGCAACTAATGAAAAACTGTTTTTT. This chain connects TRBV28 to TRBJ1-4, with a tentative D call TRBD1 (6 bases). CDR3 length: 15 amino acids. V was clipped by 4 bases and J by 0 bases, with 9 bases between them. Germline V CDR1 and CDR2: MDHEN, SYDVKM.

This chain connects TRBV4-1 to TRBJ2-5; 7 nucleotides agree with TRBD2. Looked up from germline, CDR1 is MGHRA and CDR2 is YSYEKL. Trimming at V came to 7 bases and at J to 1 base, leaving 12 bases not matched to a gene. The CDR3 has 16 amino acids. This CDR3 is CASTAGHQAPQETQYF. The CDR3 nucleotides read TGCGCCAGCACAGCGGGGCACCAGGCCCCCCAAGAGACCCAGTACTTC.

This chain connects TRBV5-4 to TRBJ2-3, with D unclear. CDR1 is SGHNT and CDR2 is YYREEE in the germline V gene (reference sequence). V was trimmed by 0 bases and J by 5 bases, leaving 4 bases between them. The CDR3 covers 12 residues. The CDR3 spells CASSLERDTQYF. In DNA, the CDR3 is TGTGCCAGCAGCTTGGAGCGAGATACGCAGTATTTT. The variable domain in full, with the rest retrieved from reference TRBV5-4 and TRBJ2-3, is ETGVTQSPTHLIKTRGQQVTLRCSSQSGHNTVSWYQQALGQGPQFIFQYYREEENGRGNFPPRFSGLQFPNYSSELNVNALELDDSALYLCASSLERDTQYFGPGTRLTVL.

This chain joins TRBV3-1 (or the pseudogene TRBV3-2) and TRBJ2-2; 7 nucleotides match TRBD2. Germline-derived CDR1 and CDR2 are LGHDT and YNNKEL (reference sequence). This CDR3 has 14 residues. V shed 1 base, J shed 5 bases, and the junction held 1 base outside the gene matches. CDR3 in DNA: TGTGCCAGCAGCCAAGGGGGAGGGACCGGGGAGCTGTTTTTT. Protein sequence: CASSQGGGTGELFF.

The rearrangement uses TRBV29-1 and TRBJ1-2; D is unresolved. Germline assignment: CDR1 SQVTM and CDR2 ANQGSEA. The ends were cut back, 6 bases at V and 2 bases at J, with 4 bases in the middle. The CDR3 spans 10 residues. CDR3 residues: CSVLNYGYTF. The CDR3 nucleotides read TGCAGCGTCCTAAACTATGGCTACACCTTC.